What follows are 20 T cell receptor beta chains derived from one specimen sequenced in a study of beta chain features in type 1 diabetes (dated by TCRdb to 2016 to 2018). Library preparation was by the immunoSEQ multiplex PCR assay. The entire amount of isolated RNA was reverse transcribed using the High Capacity cDNA Reverse Transcription Kit, so the sequenced TCRB transcripts were expressed ones. TCRdb mirrors the immuneACCESS table, restricted to in-frame sequences. Some clones are absent from its copies; in checked studies, under half trace to an unresolved V gene, and the reason for the others is unknown. The table for this sample lists 150,000 or so clones; about a tenth of them were counted only once. 0.55% to 0.65% of the sample is in the top ten clones. Input material: central memory CD4+ T cells from blood. The origin of the receptors is a woman aged 35 to 49 in good health.

This clone was seen more than once but under ten times. The V call is TRBV6-5, the J call TRBJ2-7; TRBD1 aligns across 7 bases. The germline CDR1 and CDR2 sequences are MNHEY and SVGAGI. V lost 5 bases, J lost 6 bases, and 4 bases stayed unmatched. This CDR3 has 12 amino acids. The CDR3 loop is CASSETGVEQYF. The CDR3 DNA reads as TGTGCCAGCAGTGAAACAGGGGTCGAGCAGTACTTC.

This chain connects TRBV18 to TRBJ1-6; 10 positions match TRBD1. This CDR3 spans 18 amino acids. Germline assignment: CDR1 KGHSH and CDR2 LQKENI. The V segment lost 4 bases and the J segment 6 bases; nucleotides outside the gene matches: 12. CDR3 DNA: TGTGCCAGCTCACGCGGACAGGGGGAAGGAGCAAGTAATTCACCCCTCCACTTT. Translating gives CASSRGQGEGASNSPLHF. Drawing the rest from reference TRBV18 and TRBJ1-6, the complete variable domain is NAGVMQNPRHLVRRRGQEARLRCSPMKGHSHVYWYRQLPEEGLKFMVYLQKENIIDESGMPKERFSAEFPKEGPSILRIQQVVRGDSAAYFCASSRGQGEGASNSPLHFGNGTRLTVT.

Only a few counts were recorded for this clone. This chain links TRBV10-1 with TRBJ2-3, with D maybe TRBD1 (6 bases). The CDR3 length is 15 residues. In germline, CDR1 is WNHNN, CDR2 SYGVQD (reference sequence). Trimming pared 4 bases from V and 0 bases from J, leaving 11 bases between. CDR3 in amino acids: CASSGQGRSTDTQYF. The CDR3 DNA sequence: TGCGCCAGCAGTGGCCAGGGGCGAAGCACAGATACGCAGTATTTT.

This clone appeared a few times. The V gene is TRBV19, the J gene TRBJ2-3; possibly TRBD2 for D (7 bases). Germline V CDR1 and CDR2: LNHDA, SQIVND (reference sequence). The CDR3 has 15 residues. Trimming pared 7 bases from V and 6 bases from J, leaving 20 bases between. The CDR3 DNA follows: TGTGCCAGTAACGATCGGGGGGCCTTCACGGATACGCAGTATTTT. Protein sequence: CASNDRGAFTDTQYF.

The chain uses TRBV18 and TRBJ2-3; 7 nucleotides agree with TRBD1. CDR1 is KGHSH and CDR2 is LQKENI in the germline V gene. CDR3 length equals 14 residues. V shed 4 bases and J 3 bases; nucleotides not matched to a gene: 4. The CDR3 loop reads CASSRQGGTDTQYF. CDR3 coding DNA: TGTGCCAGCTCACGACAGGGTGGGACAGATACGCAGTATTTT.

The table lists this clone with a few counts. The junction departs from germline at one end; a sequencing error may be responsible. This sequence joins TRBV2 and TRBJ2-5; 7 positions match TRBD2. CDR1 is SNHLY, CDR2 FYNNEI, per germline. This CDR3 region has 14 residues. The CDR3 region is CASREGSGGETQYF. The CDR3 DNA reads TGTGCCAGCAGAGAAGGATCCGGGGGGGAGACCCAGTACTTC.

DNA for the CDR3: TGCGCCAGCAGCCAAGCAGCGGGGGGGCCCCGCTCCTACGAGCAGTACTTC. Its protein product is CASSQAAGGPRSYEQYF. The V gene is TRBV4-3, the J gene TRBJ2-7; 10 nucleotides match TRBD2. Germline CDR1 is LGHNA and CDR2 is YSLEER. The V and J ends lost 1 base and 0 bases, in that order; junction bases with no gene match: 6. The CDR3 has 17 residues.

The chain recombines TRBV5-1 with TRBJ2-3; tentatively, D is TRBD2 (6 bases). CDR1 is SGHRS, CDR2 YFSETQ, per germline. This CDR3 is 14 amino acids long. The V and J ends lost 0 bases and 5 bases respectively, with 10 bases between them. CDR3 region: CASSLALALDTQYF. In nucleotides, the CDR3 is TGCGCCAGCAGCTTGGCGCTAGCGTTAGATACGCAGTATTTT.

The genes are TRBV28 and TRBJ2-7; 9 positions match TRBD1. The CDR3 contains 15 residues. The ends lost 5 bases at V and 6 bases at J; junction bases unmatched: 11. Germline loops: CDR1 MDHEN, CDR2 SYDVKM. Here the CDR3 DNA reads TGTGCCAGCAGTCCCGGTCCCGGGACAGGGAGCGAGCAGTACTTC. Residues: CASSPGPGTGSEQYF.

The chain couples TRBV7-8 to TRBJ1-1; TRBD1 agrees at 10 bases. The CDR3 has 15 residues. Trimming cost V 1 base and J 4 bases; bases outside gene matches: 3. Germline V CDR1 and CDR2: SGHVS, FQNEAQ. The CDR3 here is CASSLVRTGGTEAFF. CDR3 DNA: TGTGCCAGCAGCTTAGTGCGGACAGGGGGCACTGAAGCTTTCTTT.

This clone was detected a few times. The chain has TRBV7-9 and TRBJ2-1; D is possibly TRBD2 (6 bases). The V gene's germline CDR1 is SEHNR and CDR2 FQNEAQ (reference sequence). The V gene lost 0 bases and the J gene lost 2 bases, with 14 bases spanning the gap. The CDR3 sequence is 17 residues long. CDR3 in DNA: TGTGCCAGCAGCTTAGCTACTGGGTCGGGGGCCTACAATGAGCAGTTCTTC. As protein: CASSLATGSGAYNEQFF. The full variable domain, completed using reference TRBV7-9 and TRBJ2-1, is DTGVSQNPRHKITKRGQNVTFRCDPISEHNRLYWYRQTLGQGPEFLTYFQNEAQLEKSRLLSDRFSAERPKGSFSTLEIQRTEQGDSAMYLCASSLATGSGAYNEQFFGPGTRLTVL.

The chain recombines TRBV11-2 with TRBJ1-1, with D hard to call. The V gene's germline CDR1 is SGHAT and CDR2 FQNNGV. This CDR3 has 14 amino acids. Deletions cut 1 base from V and 9 bases from J, with 15 bases between. CDR3 region: CASSLVEEGLQAFF. The DNA of the CDR3 is TGTGCCAGCAGCTTAGTCGAGGAGGGATTACAAGCTTTCTTT.

This chain connects TRBV11-2 to TRBJ1-2; 7 bases are shared with TRBD1. V lost 5 bases and J lost 2; bases outside the gene matches: 8. The CDR3 contains 15 residues. Looked up from germline, CDR1 is SGHAT and CDR2 is FQNNGV. CDR3 coding DNA: TGTGCCAGCAGCCCAAGCGGGGGACAGAACTATGGCTACACCTTC. Protein: CASSPSGGQNYGYTF.

This clone was seen a handful of times. This chain uses TRBV7-2 with TRBJ1-1, with 7 bases identical to TRBD1. Germline loops: CDR1 SGHTA, CDR2 FQGNSA. This CDR3 has 15 amino acids. After removal of 2 bases from V and 4 bases from J, the junction contained 7 bases not matched to a gene. As DNA, the CDR3 is TGTGCCAGCAGCTTACAGGTTAACAGGGGCACTGAAGCTTTCTTT. Translating it yields CASSLQVNRGTEAFF.

The table lists this clone with a few counts. J is TRBJ2-2 and V is TRBV7-7; a possible D gene is TRBD2 (5 bases). Germline V gene sequence: CDR1 SSHAT, CDR2 FNYEAQ (reference sequence). This CDR3 has 14 amino acids. V gave up 6 bases and J gave up 4 bases, with 12 bases separating them. The CDR3 spells CASRSREFTGELFF. Here the CDR3 DNA reads TGTGCCAGCAGATCGAGGGAGTTCACCGGGGAGCTGTTTTTT.

This clone was detected a few times. In DNA, the CDR3 is TGTGCCAGCAGCCCCCCTGAGAGGGGCGGGAGAGTTATGAACACTGAAGCTTTCTTT. Translation gives CASSPPERGGRVMNTEAFF. V gene TRBV14 combines with J gene TRBJ1-1; perhaps TRBD1 as D (5 bases). This CDR3 region has 19 residues. Germline assignment: CDR1 SGHDN and CDR2 FVKESK. Trimming left V 4 bases short and J 0 bases short, with 24 bases between. Supplemented by reference TRBV14 and TRBJ1-1, the full variable domain reads EAGVTQFPSHSVIEKGQTVTLRCDPISGHDNLYWYRRVMGKEIKFLLHFVKESKQDESGMPNNRFLAERTGGTYSTLKVQPAELEDSGVYFCASSPPERGGRVMNTEAFFGQGTRLTVV.

This clone showed up just a few times. In DNA, the CDR3 is TGTGCCACCCATTCCTCTGGAAACACCATATATTTT. This sequence encodes CATHSSGNTIYF. The genes are TRBV19 and TRBJ1-3; D gene ambiguous. The CDR3 runs 12 residues. Germline CDR1 LNHDA, CDR2 SQIVND (reference sequence). With 10 bases removed from V and 0 bases from J, the gap between germline ends came to 7 bases.

J is TRBJ2-3 and V is TRBV5-6; D not certain. Germline V lookup: CDR1 SGHDT, CDR2 YYEEEE. V dropped 1 base and J dropped 4 bases, with 16 bases sitting between them. This CDR3 region has 16 residues. The CDR3 is CASSLRQLRRADTQYF. Here the CDR3 DNA reads TGTGCCAGCAGCTTGCGCCAGCTCCGCCGGGCAGATACGCAGTATTTT.

This chain connects TRBV2 to TRBJ2-2; 8 bases are shared with TRBD2. Germline values: CDR1 SNHLY, CDR2 FYNNEI. V lost 4 bases and J lost 7; bases outside the gene matches: 8. The CDR3 consists of 15 residues. The CDR3 bases are TGTGCCAGCAGTGCGTCGAGCGGGGGAGGCGGGGAGCTGTTTTTT. Its protein product is CASSASSGGGGELFF.

The sample holds many counts of this clone. The chain couples TRBV29-1 to TRBJ2-5; TRBD1 matches at 9 bases. The length of the CDR3 is 14 residues. Germline CDR1 and CDR2: SQVTM and ANQGSEA. V lost 4 bases, J lost 7 bases, and 10 bases stayed unmatched. The CDR3 reads CSVGDRGTGGTQYF. CDR3 coding DNA: TGCAGCGTTGGCGACAGGGGGACCGGAGGGACCCAGTACTTC.